This TCR beta chain is from a study of immune evolution from preneoplasia to lung adenocarcinoma. Whole-study findings and limits: T cell clonality was higher in KRAS-mutant than EGFR-mutant or wild-type nodules. Top clone frequencies peaked in normal lung, apparently declining through invasive adenocarcinoma.

For this clone: What it binds is not known.

Patients had resection in Japan or China between about 2014 and 2018. Each case's diagnosis was confirmed by two pathologists on H&E. This table comes from immunoSEQ multiplex PCR, and its TCRdb copy is limited to in-frame clones, with some not included. This table holds 3,000 to 4,500 clones, roughly 80% found once. The TCR originated in a person aged 65-85 years with invasive lung adenocarcinoma. Sequencing used FFPE invasive lung adenocarcinoma tissue.

In DNA, the CDR3 is TGTGCCAGCAGTTTTCAGGGTCCTCAAAGCACAGATACGCAGTATTTT. It codes for CASSFQGPQSTDTQYF. The chain links TRBV27 to TRBJ2-3, with D tentatively TRBD1 (5 bases). The V end was cut by 3 bases, the J end by 0 bases, with 13 bases between. CDR3 size: 16 residues. CDR1 and CDR2 (germline): MNHEY, SMNVEV (reference sequence).